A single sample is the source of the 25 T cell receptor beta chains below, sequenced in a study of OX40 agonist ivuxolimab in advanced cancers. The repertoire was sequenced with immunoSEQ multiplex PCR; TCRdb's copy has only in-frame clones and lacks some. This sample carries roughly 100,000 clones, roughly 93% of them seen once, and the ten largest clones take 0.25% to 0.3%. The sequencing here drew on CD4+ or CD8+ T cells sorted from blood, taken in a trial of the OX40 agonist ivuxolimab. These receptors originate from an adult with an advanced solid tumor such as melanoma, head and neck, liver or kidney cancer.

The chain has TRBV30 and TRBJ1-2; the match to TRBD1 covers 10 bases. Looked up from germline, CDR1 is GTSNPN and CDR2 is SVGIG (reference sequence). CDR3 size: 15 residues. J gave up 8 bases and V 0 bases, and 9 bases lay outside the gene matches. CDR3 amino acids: CAWSVSLDRGEGYTF. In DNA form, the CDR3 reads TGTGCCTGGAGTGTGTCGTTGGACAGGGGGGAAGGCTACACCTTC.

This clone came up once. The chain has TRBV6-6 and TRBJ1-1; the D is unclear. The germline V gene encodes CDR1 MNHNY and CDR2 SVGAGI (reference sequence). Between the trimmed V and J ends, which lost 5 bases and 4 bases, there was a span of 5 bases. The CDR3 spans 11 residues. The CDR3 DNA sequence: TGTGCCAGCAGTAGGACCACTGAAGCTTTCTTT. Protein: CASSRTTEAFF.

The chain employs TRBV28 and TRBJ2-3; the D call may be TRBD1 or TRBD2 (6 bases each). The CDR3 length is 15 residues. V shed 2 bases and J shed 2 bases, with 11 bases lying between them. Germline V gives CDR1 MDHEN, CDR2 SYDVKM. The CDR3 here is CASSLGGPYTDTQYF. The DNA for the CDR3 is TGTGCCAGCAGTTTAGGGGGGCCCTACACAGATACGCAGTATTTT. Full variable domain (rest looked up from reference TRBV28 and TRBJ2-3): DVKVTQSSRYLVKRTGEKVFLECVQDMDHENMFWYRQDPGLGLRLIYFSYDVKMKEKGDIPEGYSVSREKKERFSLILESASTNQTSMYLCASSLGGPYTDTQYFGPGTRLTVL.

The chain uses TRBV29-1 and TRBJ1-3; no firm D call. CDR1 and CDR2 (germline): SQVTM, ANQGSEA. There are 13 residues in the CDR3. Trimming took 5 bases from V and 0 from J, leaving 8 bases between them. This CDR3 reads CSVRWGSGNTIYF. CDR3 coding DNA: TGCAGCGTTCGATGGGGCTCTGGAAACACCATATATTTT.

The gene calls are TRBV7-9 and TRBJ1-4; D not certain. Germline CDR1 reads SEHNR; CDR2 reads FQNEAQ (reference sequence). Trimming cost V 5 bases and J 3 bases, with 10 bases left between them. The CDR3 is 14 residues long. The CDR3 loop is CASSPRRSNEKLFF. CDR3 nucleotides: TGTGCCAGCAGCCCGAGGCGGTCTAATGAAAAACTGTTTTTT.

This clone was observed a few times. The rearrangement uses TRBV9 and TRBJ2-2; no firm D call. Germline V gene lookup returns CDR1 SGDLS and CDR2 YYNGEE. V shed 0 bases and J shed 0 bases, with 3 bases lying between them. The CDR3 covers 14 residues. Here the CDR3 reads CASSVVANTGELFF. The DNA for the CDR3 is TGTGCCAGCAGCGTAGTGGCGAACACCGGGGAGCTGTTTTTT.

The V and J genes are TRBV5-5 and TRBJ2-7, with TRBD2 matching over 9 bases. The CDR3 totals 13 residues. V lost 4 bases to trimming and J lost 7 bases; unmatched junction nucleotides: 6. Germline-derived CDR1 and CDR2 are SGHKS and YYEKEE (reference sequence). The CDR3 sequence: CASSLGLAPEQYF. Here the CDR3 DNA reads TGTGCCAGCAGCCTGGGACTAGCCCCTGAGCAGTACTTC. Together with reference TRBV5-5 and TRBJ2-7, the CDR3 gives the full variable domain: DAGVTQSPTHLIKTRGQQVTLRCSPISGHKSVSWYQQVLGQGPQFIFQYYEKEERGRGNFPDRFSARQFPNYSSELNVNALLLGDSALYLCASSLGLAPEQYFGPGTRLTVT.

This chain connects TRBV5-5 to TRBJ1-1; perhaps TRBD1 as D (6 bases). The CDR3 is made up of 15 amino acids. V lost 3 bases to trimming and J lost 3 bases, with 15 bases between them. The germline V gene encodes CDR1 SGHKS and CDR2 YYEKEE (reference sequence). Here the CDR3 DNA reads TGTGCCAGCAGCTCCCGGCGGGGGCCGGACACTGAAGCTTTCTTT. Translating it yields CASSSRRGPDTEAFF.

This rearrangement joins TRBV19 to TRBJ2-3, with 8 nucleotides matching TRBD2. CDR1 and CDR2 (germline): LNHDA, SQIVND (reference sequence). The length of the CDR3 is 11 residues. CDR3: CATSNGGAQYF. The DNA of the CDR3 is TGTGCTACCAGTAACGGGGGGGCGCAGTATTTT.

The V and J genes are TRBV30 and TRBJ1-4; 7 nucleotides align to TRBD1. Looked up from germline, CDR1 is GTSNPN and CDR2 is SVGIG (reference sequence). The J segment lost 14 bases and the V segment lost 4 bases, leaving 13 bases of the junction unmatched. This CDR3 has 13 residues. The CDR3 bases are TGTGCCTGGAATTCAAGAAACCGACAGGGCCTGTTTTTT. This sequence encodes CAWNSRNRQGLFF.

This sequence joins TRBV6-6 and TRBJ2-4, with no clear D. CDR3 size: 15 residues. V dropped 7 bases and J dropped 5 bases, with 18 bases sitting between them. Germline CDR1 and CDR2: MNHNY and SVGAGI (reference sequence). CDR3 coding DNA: TGTGCCAGCAACTCACGGCGGTTATGGGAAAACATTCAGTACTTC. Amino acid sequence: CASNSRRLWENIQYF.

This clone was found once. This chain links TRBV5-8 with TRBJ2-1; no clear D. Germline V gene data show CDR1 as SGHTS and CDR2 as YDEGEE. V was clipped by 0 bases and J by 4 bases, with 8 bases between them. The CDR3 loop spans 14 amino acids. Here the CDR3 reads CASSLGLRYNEQFF. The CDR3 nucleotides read TGTGCCAGCAGCTTGGGCCTACGGTACAATGAGCAGTTCTTC.

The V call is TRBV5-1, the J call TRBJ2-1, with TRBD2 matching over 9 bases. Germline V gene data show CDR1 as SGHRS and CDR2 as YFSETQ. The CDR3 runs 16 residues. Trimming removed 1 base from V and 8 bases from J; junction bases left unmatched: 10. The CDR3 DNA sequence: TGCGCCAGCAGCTTGAATTACGCGGGAGGGCCGCATGAGCAGTTCTTC. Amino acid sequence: CASSLNYAGGPHEQFF.

The CDR3 nucleotides read TGCGCCAGCAGCCTCAATTCTGGAGAGACCCAGTACTTC. Translation: CASSLNSGETQYF. The genes are TRBV4-3 and TRBJ2-5; D uncertain. V was shortened by 4 bases and J by 4 bases, with 10 bases between the two germline ends. This CDR3 has 13 amino acids. The germline V gene has CDR1 LGHNA and CDR2 YSLEER.

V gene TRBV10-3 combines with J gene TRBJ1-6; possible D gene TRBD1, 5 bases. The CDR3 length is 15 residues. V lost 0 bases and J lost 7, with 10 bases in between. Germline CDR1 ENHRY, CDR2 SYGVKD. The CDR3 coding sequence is TGTGCCATCAGTGAGTCGGTAGGGGCCAATTCACCCCTCCACTTT. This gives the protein CAISESVGANSPLHF.

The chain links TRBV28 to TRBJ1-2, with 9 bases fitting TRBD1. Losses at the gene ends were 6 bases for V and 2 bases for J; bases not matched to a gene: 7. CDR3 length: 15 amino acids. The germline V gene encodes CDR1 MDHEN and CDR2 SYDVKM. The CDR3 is CASRTIGQGNYGYTF. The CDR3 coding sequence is TGTGCCAGCAGAACTATAGGACAGGGGAACTATGGCTACACCTTC.

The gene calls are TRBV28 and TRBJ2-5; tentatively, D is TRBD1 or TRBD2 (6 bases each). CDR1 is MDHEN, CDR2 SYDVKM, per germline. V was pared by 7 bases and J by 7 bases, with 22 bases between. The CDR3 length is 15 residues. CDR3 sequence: CASKTAGGPKLTQYF. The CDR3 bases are TGTGCCAGCAAAACTGCCGGGGGCCCTAAGTTGACCCAGTACTTC.

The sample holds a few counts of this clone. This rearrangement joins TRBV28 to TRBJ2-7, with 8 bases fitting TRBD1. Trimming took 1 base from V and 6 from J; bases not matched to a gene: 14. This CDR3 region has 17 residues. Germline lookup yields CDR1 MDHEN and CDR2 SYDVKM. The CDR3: CASSLSGGAYFSAEQYF. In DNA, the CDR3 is TGTGCCAGCAGTTTATCAGGGGGCGCTTATTTTTCCGCCGAGCAGTACTTC.

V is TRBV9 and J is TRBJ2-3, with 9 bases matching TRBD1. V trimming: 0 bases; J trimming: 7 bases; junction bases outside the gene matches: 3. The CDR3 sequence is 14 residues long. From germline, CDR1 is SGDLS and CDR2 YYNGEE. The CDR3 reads CASSVAGQGNTQYF. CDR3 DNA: TGTGCCAGCAGCGTAGCGGGACAGGGAAATACGCAGTATTTT.

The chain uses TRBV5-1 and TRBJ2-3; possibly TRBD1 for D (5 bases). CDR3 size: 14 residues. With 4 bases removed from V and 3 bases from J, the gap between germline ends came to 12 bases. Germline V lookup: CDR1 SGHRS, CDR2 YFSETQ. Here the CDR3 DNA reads TGCGCCAGCAGCCTCAGGGTGGGGACAGATACGCAGTATTTT. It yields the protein CASSLRVGTDTQYF.

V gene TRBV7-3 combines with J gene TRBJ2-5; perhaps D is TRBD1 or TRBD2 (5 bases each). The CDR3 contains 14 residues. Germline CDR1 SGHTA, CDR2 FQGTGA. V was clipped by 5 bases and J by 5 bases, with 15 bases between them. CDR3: CASSPGPNAETQYF. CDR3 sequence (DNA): TGTGCCAGCAGCCCGGGACCAAACGCGGAGACCCAGTACTTC.

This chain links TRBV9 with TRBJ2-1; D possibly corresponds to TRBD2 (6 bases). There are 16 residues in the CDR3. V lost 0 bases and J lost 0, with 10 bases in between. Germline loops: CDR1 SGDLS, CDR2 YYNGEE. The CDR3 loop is CASSVVGSLSYNEQFF. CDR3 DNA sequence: TGTGCCAGCAGCGTAGTCGGGAGCCTCTCCTACAATGAGCAGTTCTTC.

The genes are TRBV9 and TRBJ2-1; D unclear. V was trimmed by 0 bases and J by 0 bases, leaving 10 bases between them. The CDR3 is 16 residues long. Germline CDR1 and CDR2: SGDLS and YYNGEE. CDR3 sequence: CASSVDQVSSYNEQFF. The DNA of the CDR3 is TGTGCCAGCAGCGTAGATCAGGTCAGCTCCTACAATGAGCAGTTCTTC.

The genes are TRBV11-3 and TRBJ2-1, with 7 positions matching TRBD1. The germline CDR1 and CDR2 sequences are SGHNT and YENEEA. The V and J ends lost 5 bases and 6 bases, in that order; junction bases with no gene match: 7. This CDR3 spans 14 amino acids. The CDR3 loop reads CASSPETGINEQFF. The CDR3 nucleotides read TGTGCCAGCAGCCCTGAGACAGGGATCAATGAGCAGTTCTTC. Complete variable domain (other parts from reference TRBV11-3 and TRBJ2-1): EAGVVQSPRYKIIEKKQPVAFWCNPISGHNTLYWYLQNLGQGPELLIRYENEEAVDDSQLPKDRFSAERLKGVDSTLKIQPAELGDSAVYLCASSPETGINEQFFGPGTRLTVL.

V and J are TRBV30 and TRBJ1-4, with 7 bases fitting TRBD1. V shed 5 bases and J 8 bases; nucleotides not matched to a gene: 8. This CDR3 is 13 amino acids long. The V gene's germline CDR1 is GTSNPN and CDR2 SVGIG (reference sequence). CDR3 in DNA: TGTGCCTGGGCAACAGGGGTAGAAGAAAAACTGTTTTTT. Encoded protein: CAWATGVEEKLFF.